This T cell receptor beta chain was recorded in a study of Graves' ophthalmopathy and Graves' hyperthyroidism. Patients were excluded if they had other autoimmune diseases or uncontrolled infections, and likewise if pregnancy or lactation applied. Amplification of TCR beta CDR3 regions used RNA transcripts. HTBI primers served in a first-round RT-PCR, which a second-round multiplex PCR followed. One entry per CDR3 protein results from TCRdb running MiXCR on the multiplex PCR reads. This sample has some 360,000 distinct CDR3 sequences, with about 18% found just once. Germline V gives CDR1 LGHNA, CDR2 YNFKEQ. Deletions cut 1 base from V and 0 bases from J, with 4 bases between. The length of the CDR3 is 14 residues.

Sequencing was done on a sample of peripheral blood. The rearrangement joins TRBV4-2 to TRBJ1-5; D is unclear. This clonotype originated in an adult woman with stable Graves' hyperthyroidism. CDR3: CASSQVASNQPQHF. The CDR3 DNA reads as TGTGCCAGCAGCCAAGTCGCTAGCAATCAGCCCCAGCATTTT.